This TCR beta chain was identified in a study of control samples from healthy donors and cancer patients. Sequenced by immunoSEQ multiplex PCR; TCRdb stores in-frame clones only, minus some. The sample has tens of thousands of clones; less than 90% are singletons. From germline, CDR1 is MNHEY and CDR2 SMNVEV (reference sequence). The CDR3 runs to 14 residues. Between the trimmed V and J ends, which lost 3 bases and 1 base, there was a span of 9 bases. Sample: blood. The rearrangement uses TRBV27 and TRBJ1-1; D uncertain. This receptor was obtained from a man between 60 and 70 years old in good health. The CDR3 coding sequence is TGTGCCAGCAGTTTCACGGGCCGGAACACTGAAGCTTTCTTT. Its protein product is CASSFTGRNTEAFF.